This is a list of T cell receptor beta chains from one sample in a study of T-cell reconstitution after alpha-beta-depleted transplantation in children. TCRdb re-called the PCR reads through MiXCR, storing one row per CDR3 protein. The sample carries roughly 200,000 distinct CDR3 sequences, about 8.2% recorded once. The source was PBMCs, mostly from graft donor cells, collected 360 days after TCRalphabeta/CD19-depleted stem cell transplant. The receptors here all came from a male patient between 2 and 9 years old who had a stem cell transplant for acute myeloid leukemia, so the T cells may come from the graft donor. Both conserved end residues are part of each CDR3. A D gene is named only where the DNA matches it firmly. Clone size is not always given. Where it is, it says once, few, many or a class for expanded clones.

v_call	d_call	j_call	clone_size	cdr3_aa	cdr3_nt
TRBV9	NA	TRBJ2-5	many	CASSRGIGETQYF	TGTGCCAGCAGCAGGGGAATAGGGGAGACCCAGTACTTC
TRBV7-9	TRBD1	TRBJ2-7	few	CASSPDHRGFYEQYF	TGTGCCAGCAGCCCGGACCACAGGGGGTTCTACGAGCAGTACTTC
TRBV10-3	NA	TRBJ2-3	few	CAISESLGRGTQYF	TGTGCCATCAGTGAGTCCCTAGGCAGGGGTACGCAGTATTTT
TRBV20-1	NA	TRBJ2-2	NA	CCASPPPGQFNTGELFF	TGCTGTGCTAGTCCCCCCCCTGGACAGTTTAACACCGGGGAGCTGTTTTTT
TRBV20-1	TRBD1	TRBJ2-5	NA	CSARTGAPETQYF	TGCAGTGCTCGGACAGGGGCACCAGAGACCCAGTACTTC
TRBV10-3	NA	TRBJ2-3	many	CATAPVSSTDTQYF	TGTGCCACCGCTCCAGTCTCTAGCACAGATACGCAGTATTTT
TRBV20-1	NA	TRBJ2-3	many	CSAPRGRETDTQYF	TGCAGTGCCCCGCGTGGACGAGAAACAGATACGCAGTATTTT
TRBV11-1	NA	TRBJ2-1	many	CASSPRDLSSYNEQFF	TGTGCCAGCAGCCCCCGGGACCTCAGCTCCTACAATGAGCAGTTCTTC
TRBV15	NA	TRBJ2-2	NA	CATSRDRNTGELFF	TGTGCCACCAGCAGGGACAGGAACACCGGGGAGCTGTTTTTT
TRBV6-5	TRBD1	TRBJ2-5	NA	CASSSSDRGFFF	TGTGCCAGCAGTTCCAGTGACAGGGGCTTCTTCTTC
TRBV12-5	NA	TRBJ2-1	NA	CASGSDFSYNEQFF	TGTGCTAGTGGTTCGGACTTCTCCTACAATGAGCAGTTCTTC
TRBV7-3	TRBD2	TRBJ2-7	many	CASSSEAFAGVLHF	TGTGCCAGCAGCTCCGAAGCTTTTGCGGGAGTGCTCCACTTC
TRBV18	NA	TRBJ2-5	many	CASSPRGSEQETQYF	TGTGCCAGCTCACCACGGGGGAGTGAACAAGAGACCCAGTACTTC
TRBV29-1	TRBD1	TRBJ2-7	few	CSVGTGMSYEQYF	TGCAGCGTCGGGACAGGGATGTCCTACGAGCAGTACTTC
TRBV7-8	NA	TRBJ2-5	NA	CASRSTGWQETQYF	TGTGCCAGCAGGTCTACAGGGTGGCAAGAGACCCAGTACTTC
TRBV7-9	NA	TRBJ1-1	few	CASSKNRDTEAFF	TGTGCCAGCAGCAAGAACAGGGACACTGAAGCTTTCTTT
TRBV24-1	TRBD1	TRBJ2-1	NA	CATLTGSNEQFF	TGTGCCACCCTGACAGGGTCCAATGAGCAGTTCTTC
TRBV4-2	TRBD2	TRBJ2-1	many	CASSQDGTSGSDEQFF	TGTGCCAGCAGCCAAGATGGGACTAGCGGGAGCGATGAGCAGTTCTTC
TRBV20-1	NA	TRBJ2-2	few	CSASGYTGELFF	TGCAGTGCTAGCGGCTACACCGGGGAGCTGTTTTTT
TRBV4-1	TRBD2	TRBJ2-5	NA	CASSQDWRGGETQYF	TGCGCCAGCAGCCAAGATTGGCGCGGGGGTGAGACCCAGTACTTC
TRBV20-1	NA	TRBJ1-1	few	CSARDFFRLMNTEAFF	TGCAGTGCTAGAGATTTTTTCAGGTTAATGAACACTGAAGCTTTCTTT
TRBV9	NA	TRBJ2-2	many	CASSVEGTGELFF	TGTGCCAGCAGCGTAGAGGGCACCGGGGAGCTGTTTTTT
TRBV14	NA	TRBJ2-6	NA	CASSQEWGSSGANVLTF	TGTGCCAGCAGCCAAGAATGGGGAAGCTCTGGGGCCAACGTCCTGACTTTC
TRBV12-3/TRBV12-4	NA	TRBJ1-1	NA	CASSPLLWQGGDTEAFF	TGTGCCAGCAGTCCCCTGCTGTGGCAGGGCGGCGACACTGAAGCTTTCTTT
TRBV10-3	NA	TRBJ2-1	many	CAMRASDHEQFF	TGTGCCATGCGTGCCAGCGACCATGAGCAGTTCTTC
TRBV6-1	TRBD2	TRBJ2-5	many	CASTQRGVRETQYF	TGTGCCAGCACCCAGCGGGGGGTGCGAGAGACCCAGTACTTC